This TCR beta chain came from a study of cytomegalovirus exposure and HLA in healthy donors. PCR employed 60 Vbeta and 13 Jbeta primers. The data were produced by immunoSEQ multiplex PCR, yet TCRdb's version contains in-frame clones alone and is incomplete. Among 95,000 to 110,000 clones listed, 75% to 80% were seen once. The CDR3 sequence is 13 residues long. CDR1 SGDLS and CDR2 YYNGEE come from the germline V gene. V lost 4 bases, J lost 4 bases, and 11 bases lay in between. The sequenced material came from PBMCs. The receptor's source is a man aged 60-69 years in good health and CMV-seropositive. The genes are TRBV9 and TRBJ1-2; D may be TRBD1 (5 bases). This CDR3 is CASSPLGGYGYTF. The CDR3 bases are TGTGCCAGCAGCCCCCTCGGGGGCTATGGCTACACCTTC.